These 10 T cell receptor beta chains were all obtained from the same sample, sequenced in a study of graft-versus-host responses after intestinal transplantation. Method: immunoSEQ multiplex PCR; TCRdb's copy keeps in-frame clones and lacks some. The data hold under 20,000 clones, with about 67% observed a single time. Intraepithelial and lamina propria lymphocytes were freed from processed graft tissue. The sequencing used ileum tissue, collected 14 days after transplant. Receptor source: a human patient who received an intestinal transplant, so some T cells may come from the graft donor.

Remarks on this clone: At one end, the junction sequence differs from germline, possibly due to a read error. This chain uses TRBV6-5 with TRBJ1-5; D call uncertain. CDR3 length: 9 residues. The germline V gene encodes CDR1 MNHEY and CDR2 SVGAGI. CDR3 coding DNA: TGTGCCAGCAGTTTCCCCTTGTATTTT. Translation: CASSFPLYF.

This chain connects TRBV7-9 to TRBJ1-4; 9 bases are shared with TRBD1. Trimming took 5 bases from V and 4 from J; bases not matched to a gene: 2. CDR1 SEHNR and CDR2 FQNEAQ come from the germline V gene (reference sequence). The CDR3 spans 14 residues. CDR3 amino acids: CASSPGQGNEKLFF. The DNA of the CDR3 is TGTGCCAGCAGCCCGGGACAGGGTAATGAAAAACTGTTTTTT.

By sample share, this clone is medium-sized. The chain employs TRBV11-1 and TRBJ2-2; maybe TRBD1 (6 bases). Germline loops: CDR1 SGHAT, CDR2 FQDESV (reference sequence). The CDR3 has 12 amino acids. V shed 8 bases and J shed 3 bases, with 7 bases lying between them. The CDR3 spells CASGQYTGELFF. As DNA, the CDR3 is TGTGCCAGCGGACAGTACACCGGGGAGCTGTTTTTT.

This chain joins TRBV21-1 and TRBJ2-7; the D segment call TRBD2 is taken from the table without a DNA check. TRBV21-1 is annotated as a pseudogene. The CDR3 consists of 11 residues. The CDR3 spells CASSGGYEQYF. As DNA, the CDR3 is TGTGCCAGCAGCGGAGGCTACGAGCAGTACTTC.

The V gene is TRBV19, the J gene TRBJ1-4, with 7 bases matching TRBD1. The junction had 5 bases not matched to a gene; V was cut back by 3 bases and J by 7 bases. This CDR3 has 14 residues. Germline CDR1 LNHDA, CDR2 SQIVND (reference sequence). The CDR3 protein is CASSIQGDGEKLFF. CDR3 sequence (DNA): TGTGCCAGTAGTATTCAGGGGGACGGTGAAAAACTGTTTTTT. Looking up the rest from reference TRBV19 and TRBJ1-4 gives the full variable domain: DGGITQSPKYLFRKEGQNVTLSCEQNLNHDAMYWYRQDPGQGLRLIYYSQIVNDFQKGDIAEGYSVSREKKESFPLTVTSAQKNPTAFYLCASSIQGDGEKLFFGSGTQLSVL.

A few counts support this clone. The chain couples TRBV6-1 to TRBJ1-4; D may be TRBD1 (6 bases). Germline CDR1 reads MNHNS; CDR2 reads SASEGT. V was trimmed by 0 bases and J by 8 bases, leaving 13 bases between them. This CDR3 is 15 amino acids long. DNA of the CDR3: TGTGCCAGCAGTGAAGCCCAGACAGGAGCGGAAAAACTGTTTTTT. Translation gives CASSEAQTGAEKLFF.

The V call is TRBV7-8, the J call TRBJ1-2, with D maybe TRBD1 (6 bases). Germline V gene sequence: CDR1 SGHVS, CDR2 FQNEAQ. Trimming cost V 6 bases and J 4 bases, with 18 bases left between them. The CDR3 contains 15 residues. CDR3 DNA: TGTGCCAGCAGGGACGGACAGACACTAACCTATGGCTACACCTTC. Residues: CASRDGQTLTYGYTF.

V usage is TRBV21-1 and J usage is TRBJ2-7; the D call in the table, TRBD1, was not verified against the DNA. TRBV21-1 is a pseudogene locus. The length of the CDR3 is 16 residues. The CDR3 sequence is CASSRRGRRVHYEQYF. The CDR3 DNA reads TGTGCCAGCAGCAGGAGGGGGCGTCGGGTACACTACGAGCAGTACTTC.

CDR3 in DNA: TGTGCCTGGAGTGTGGGACAGGGTTCTATTCAGTACTTC. This gives the protein CAWSVGQGSIQYF. V and J are TRBV30 and TRBJ2-4, with 9 bases lining up with TRBD1. CDR1 is GTSNPN and CDR2 is SVGIG in the germline V gene (reference sequence). This CDR3 comprises 13 residues. V shed 0 bases, J shed 10 bases, and the junction held 4 bases outside the gene matches. Drawing the rest from reference TRBV30 and TRBJ2-4, the complete variable domain is SQTIHQWPATLVQPVGSPLSLECTVEGTSNPNLYWYRQAAGRGLQLLFYSVGIGQISSEVPQNLSASRPQDRQFILSSKKLLLSDSGFYLCAWSVGQGSIQYFGAGTRLSVL.

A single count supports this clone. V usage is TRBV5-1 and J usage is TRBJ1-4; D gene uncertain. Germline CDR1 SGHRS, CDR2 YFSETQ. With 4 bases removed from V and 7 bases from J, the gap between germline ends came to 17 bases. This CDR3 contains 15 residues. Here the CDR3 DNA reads TGCGCCAGCAGCCTACGGAACCCCGACGGTGAAAAACTGTTTTTT. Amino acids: CASSLRNPDGEKLFF.